Listed below are T cell receptor beta chains from one sample, sequenced in a study of shared clonotypes between healthy human individuals. TCRdb's copy holds only in-frame clones and misses some; the assay was immunoSEQ multiplex PCR. Altogether about 360,000 clones are present, roughly 80% being singletons, with the ten largest covering about 10%. The sequenced sample was memory CD4+ T cells sorted from blood. Every receptor here comes from a man aged 25-45 years in good health. Both conserved end residues are part of each CDR3. A D gene is named only where the DNA matches it firmly. Not every row has a clone size; where given, it reads once, few, many or a size class.

d_gene	abundance	v_gene	j_gene	CDR3nt	CDR3aa
.	.	TRBV4-2	TRBJ2-1	TGTGCCAGCAGCCAAGACGGCCAGACCCACAATGAGCAGTTCTTC	CASSQDGQTHNEQFF
TRBD2	.	TRBV18	TRBJ2-1	TGTGCCAGCTCATACCGTGGGACTAGCGGGAGGGCCCCCTACAATGAGCAGTTCTTC	CASSYRGTSGRAPYNEQFF
.	.	TRBV5-6	TRBJ2-7	TGTGCCAGCAGCTTCCGACCAAGGCCGGGCGAGCAGTACTTC	CASSFRPRPGEQYF
.	.	TRBV30	TRBJ1-3	TGTGCTGCAGGGAGCGAGGCTGGAAACACCATATATTTT	CAAGSEAGNTIYF
.	.	TRBV14	TRBJ2-7	TGTGCCAGCAGCCCCCTCTTCGGGCCTTCCTACGAGCAGTACTTC	CASSPLFGPSYEQYF
.	.	TRBV6-5	TRBJ2-7	TGTGCCAGCACCCGGGGTGGCTACGAGCAGTACTTC	CASTRGGYEQYF
.	.	TRBV30	TRBJ2-7	TGTGCCTGGAGTGTTGGGCTAGCGTTGGACGAGCAGTACTTC	CAWSVGLALDEQYF
.	.	TRBV7-7	TRBJ2-1	TGTGCCAGCAGCTTAGGAGGGTTGAGCAATGAGCAGTTCTTC	CASSLGGLSNEQFF
.	.	TRBV10-3	TRBJ2-3	TGTGCCATCAGGATCACAGATACGCAGTATTTT	CAIRITDTQYF
TRBD1	.	TRBV28	TRBJ1-1	TGTGCCAGCAGTCGACAGGGACGAGGTACTGAAGCTTTCTTT	CASSRQGRGTEAFF
TRBD2	.	TRBV27	TRBJ2-1	TGTGCCAGTAAAGTCAGGACTAGCGGGAGTCGGCTATCCTACAATGAGCAGTTCTTC	CASKVRTSGSRLSYNEQFF
TRBD2	few	TRBV4-1	TRBJ2-4	TGCGCCAGCAGCCAAGACGAGCGGGAGCTCAAAAACATTCAGTACTTC	CASSQDERELKNIQYF
TRBD1	.	TRBV6-1	TRBJ2-7	TGTGCCAGCAGTCCCCGACAGGGGGGCTACGAGCAGTACTTC	CASSPRQGGYEQYF
.	.	TRBV9	TRBJ2-3	TGTGCCAGCAGCGGCTCCCTGGGGCCCGCGAGCACAGATACGCAGTATTTT	CASSGSLGPASTDTQYF
TRBD1	.	TRBV7-9	TRBJ2-7	TGTGCCAGCAGCTCACTTCAAACAGGGGGCCTCCTCTACGAGCAGTACTTC	CASSSLQTGGLLYEQYF
TRBD1	.	TRBV7-9	TRBJ2-5	TGTGCCAGCAGCTTAGATGGACAGGGGAAGGGAGAGACCCAGTACTTC	CASSLDGQGKGETQYF
TRBD1	many	TRBV6-5	TRBJ1-1	TGTGCCAGCAGTTACGACAGGGGAGAAGCTTTCTTT	CASSYDRGEAFF
.	few	TRBV28	TRBJ2-7	TGTGCCAGCAGCTCAACTAGTGGCGAGCAGTACTTC	CASSSTSGEQYF
.	.	TRBV2	TRBJ2-7	TGTGCCAGCAGTGAACGTGACTACGAGCAGTACTTC	CASSERDYEQYF
TRBD1	once	TRBV15	TRBJ2-1	TGTGCCACCAGTCGGGACAGCCCCTCCTACAATGAGCAGTTCTTC	CATSRDSPSYNEQFF
TRBD1	.	TRBV9	TRBJ1-3	TGTGCCAGCAAGACTGGTGACAGGGACTCTGGAAACACCATATATTTT	CASKTGDRDSGNTIYF
.	few	TRBV5-4	TRBJ2-7	TGTGCCAGCAGCTTGGGGCAGTACGCCTACGAGCAGTACTTC	CASSLGQYAYEQYF
TRBD1	few	TRBV5-4	TRBJ1-1	TGTGCCAGCAGCTTGCTTGCGGGCCGTAGACAGGGTACTGAAGCTTTCTTT	CASSLLAGRRQGTEAFF
.	.	TRBV5-4	TRBJ2-5	TGTGCCAGCAGCTTGAGGGCAGGGCAAGAGACCCAGTACTTC	CASSLRAGQETQYF
TRBD2	.	TRBV11-2	TRBJ2-1	TGTGCCAGCAGCCAAACTAGCGGGCCACCCAACGGGCAGTTCTTC	CASSQTSGPPNGQFF
.	.	TRBV10-3	TRBJ2-5	TGTGCCATCAGTGAGTCTCAGGAAGTAGCATTAGAGACCCAGTACTTC	CAISESQEVALETQYF
.	.	TRBV25-1	TRBJ2-5	TGTGCCAGCAGTGAACCGGGGTTTGGGGTCGACTTTGGGACCCAGTACTTC	CASSEPGFGVDFGTQYF
TRBD1	.	TRBV7-2	TRBJ2-7	TGTGCCAGCAAAAAACAGGGGGCGCTGAACGAGCAGTACTTC	CASKKQGALNEQYF
.	.	TRBV5-1	TRBJ2-5	TGCGCCAGCAGCTGGGGGACCCAAGAGACCCAGTACTTC	CASSWGTQETQYF
.	.	TRBV19	TRBJ2-1	TGTGCCAGTAGCTTAGATTCCTACAATGAGCAGTTCTTC	CASSLDSYNEQFF
.	.	TRBV29-1	TRBJ2-7	TGCAGCGCCGAGAGTGGGGGCCACGAGCAGTACTTC	CSAESGGHEQYF
.	.	TRBV6-5	TRBJ1-2	TGTGCCAGCAGTTATACCCGGGTCAAATATGGCTACACCTTC	CASSYTRVKYGYTF
TRBD2	once	TRBV2	TRBJ2-1	TGTGCCAGCAGAAAGCAGTCGGGAGGGACCTACAATGAGCAGTTCTTC	CASRKQSGGTYNEQFF